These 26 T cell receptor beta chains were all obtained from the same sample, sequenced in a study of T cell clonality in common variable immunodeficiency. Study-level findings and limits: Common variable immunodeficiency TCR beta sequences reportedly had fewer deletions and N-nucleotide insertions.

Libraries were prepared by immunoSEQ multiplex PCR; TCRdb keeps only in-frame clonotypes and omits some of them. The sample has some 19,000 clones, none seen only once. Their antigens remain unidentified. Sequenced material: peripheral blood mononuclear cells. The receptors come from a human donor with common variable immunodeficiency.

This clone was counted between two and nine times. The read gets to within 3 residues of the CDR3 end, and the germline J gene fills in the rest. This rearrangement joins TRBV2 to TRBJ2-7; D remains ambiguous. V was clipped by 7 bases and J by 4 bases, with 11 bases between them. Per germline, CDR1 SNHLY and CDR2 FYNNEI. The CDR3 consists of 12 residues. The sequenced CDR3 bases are TGTGCCAGCACTAAATACTCATACGAG. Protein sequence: CASTKYSYE. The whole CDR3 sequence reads CASTKYSYEQYF.

The covered CDR3 bases are TGTGCCAGTAGTATTGAGGCAGCCTACGAG. The encoded protein is CASSIEAAYE. The whole CDR3 is CASSIEAAYEQYF. The rearrangement joins TRBV19 to TRBJ2-7, with D hard to call. The CDR3 is cut off 3 residues early in the read; its end comes from the germline J gene. Trimming removed 3 bases from V and 2 bases from J, with 8 bases in between. The CDR3 contains 13 residues. The germline V gene has CDR1 LNHDA and CDR2 SQIVND (reference sequence).

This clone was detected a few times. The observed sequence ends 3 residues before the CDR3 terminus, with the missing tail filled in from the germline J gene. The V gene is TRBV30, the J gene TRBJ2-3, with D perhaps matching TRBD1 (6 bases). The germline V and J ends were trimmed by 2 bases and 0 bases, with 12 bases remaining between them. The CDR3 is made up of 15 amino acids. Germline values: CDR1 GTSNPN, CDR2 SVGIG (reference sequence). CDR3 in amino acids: CAWSTGQSSTDTQYF. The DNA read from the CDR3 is TGTGCCTGGAGTACCGGACAGTCTAGCACAGATACG.

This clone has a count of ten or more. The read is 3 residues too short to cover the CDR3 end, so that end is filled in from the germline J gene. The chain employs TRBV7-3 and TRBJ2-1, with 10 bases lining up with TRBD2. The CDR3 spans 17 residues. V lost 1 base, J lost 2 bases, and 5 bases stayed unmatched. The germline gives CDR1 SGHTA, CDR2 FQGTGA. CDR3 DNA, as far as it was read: TGTGCCAGCAGCTTAAGGCCTAGCGGGGGCCCCTACAATGAG. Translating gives CASSLRPSGGPYNE. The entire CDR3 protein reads CASSLRPSGGPYNEQFF.

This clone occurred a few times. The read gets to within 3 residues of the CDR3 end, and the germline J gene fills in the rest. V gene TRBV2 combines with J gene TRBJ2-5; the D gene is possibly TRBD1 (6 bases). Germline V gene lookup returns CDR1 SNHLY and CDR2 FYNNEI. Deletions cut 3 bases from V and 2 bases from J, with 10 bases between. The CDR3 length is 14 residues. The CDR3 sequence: CASSEPQGQETQYF. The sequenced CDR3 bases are TGTGCCAGCAGTGAGCCACAGGGTCAAGAGACC. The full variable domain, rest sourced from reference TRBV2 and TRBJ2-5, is EPEVTQTPSHQVTQMGQEVILRCVPISNHLYFYWYRQILGQKVEFLVSFYNNEISEKSEIFDDQFSVERPDGSNFTLKIRSTKLEDSAMYFCASSEPQGQETQYFGPGTRLLVL.

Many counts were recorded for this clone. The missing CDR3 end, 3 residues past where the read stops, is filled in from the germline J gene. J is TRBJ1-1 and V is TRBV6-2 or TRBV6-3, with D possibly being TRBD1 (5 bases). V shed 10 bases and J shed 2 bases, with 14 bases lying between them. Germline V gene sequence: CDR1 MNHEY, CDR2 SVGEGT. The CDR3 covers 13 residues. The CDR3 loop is CATIDRPNTEAFF. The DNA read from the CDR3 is TGTGCCACGATAGACAGACCAAACACTGAA.

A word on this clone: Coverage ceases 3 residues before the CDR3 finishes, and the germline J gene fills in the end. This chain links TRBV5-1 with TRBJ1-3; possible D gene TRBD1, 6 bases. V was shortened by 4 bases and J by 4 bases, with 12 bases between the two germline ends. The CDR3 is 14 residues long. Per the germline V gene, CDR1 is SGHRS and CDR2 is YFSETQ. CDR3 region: CASSPTGLGNTIYF. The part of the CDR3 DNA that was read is TGCGCCAGCAGCCCAACAGGGCTAGGAAACACC.

CDR3 DNA, as far as it was read: TGTGCCAGTAGTATATCCAGGACTAGCCTCTACGAG. It encodes CASSISRTSLYE. In full, the CDR3 is CASSISRTSLYEQYF. V usage is TRBV19 and J usage is TRBJ2-7; TRBD2 aligns across 8 bases. The read comes to an end 3 residues before the CDR3 does, leaving the germline J gene to fill in the end. The length of the CDR3 is 15 residues. CDR1 is LNHDA, CDR2 SQIVND, per germline (reference sequence). After removal of 2 bases from V and 3 bases from J, the junction contained 6 bases not matched to a gene.

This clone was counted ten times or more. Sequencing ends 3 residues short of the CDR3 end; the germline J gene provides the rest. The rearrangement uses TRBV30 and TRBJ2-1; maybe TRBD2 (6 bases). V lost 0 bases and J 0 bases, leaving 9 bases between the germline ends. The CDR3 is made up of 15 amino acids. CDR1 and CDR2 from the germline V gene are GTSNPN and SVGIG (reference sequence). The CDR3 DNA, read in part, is TGTGCCTGGAGTGTATTGGGGGGCTCCTACAATGAG. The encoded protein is CAWSVLGGSYNE. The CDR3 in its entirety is CAWSVLGGSYNEQFF.

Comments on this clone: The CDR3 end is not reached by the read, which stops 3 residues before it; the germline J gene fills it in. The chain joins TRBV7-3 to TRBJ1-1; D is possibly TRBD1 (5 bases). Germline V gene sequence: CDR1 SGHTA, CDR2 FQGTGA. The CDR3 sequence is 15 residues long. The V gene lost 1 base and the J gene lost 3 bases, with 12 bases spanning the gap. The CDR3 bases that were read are TGTGCCAGCAGCTTAAATTTAGGGGCAGACACTGAA. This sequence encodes CASSLNLGADTE. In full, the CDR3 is CASSLNLGADTEAFF.

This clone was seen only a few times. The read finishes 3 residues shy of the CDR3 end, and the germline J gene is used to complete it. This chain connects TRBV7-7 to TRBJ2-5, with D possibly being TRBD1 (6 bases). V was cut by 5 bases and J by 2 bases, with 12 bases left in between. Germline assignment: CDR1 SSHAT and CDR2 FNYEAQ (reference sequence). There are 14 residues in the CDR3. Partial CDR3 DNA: TGTGCCAGCAGCCCCGGGACATTACAAGAGACC. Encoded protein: CASSPGTLQET. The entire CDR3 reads CASSPGTLQETQYF.

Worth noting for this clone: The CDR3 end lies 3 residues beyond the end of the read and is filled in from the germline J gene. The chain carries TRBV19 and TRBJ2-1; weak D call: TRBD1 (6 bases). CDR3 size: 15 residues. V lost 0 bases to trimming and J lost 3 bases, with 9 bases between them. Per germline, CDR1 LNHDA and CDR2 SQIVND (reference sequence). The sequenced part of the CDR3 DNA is TGTGCCAGTAGTATAGATCGGGACAACTACAATGAG. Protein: CASSIDRDNYNE. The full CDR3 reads CASSIDRDNYNEQFF.

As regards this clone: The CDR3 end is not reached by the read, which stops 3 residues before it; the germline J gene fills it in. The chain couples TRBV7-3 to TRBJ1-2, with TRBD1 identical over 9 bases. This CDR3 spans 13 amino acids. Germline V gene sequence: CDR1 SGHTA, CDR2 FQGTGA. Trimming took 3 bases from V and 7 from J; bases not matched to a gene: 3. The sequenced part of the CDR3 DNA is TGTGCCAGCAGCTTGGGGGACAGGGTTGGC. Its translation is CASSLGDRVG. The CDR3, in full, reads CASSLGDRVGYTF.

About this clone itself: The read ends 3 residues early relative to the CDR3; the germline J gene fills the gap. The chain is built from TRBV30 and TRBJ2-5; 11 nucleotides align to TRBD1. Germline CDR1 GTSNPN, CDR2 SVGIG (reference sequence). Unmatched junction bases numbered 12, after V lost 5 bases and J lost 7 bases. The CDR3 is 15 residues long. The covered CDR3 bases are TGTGCCTGGGCCGGGACAGGGGGATTTTATGGGACC. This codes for CAWAGTGGFYGT. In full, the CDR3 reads CAWAGTGGFYGTQYF.

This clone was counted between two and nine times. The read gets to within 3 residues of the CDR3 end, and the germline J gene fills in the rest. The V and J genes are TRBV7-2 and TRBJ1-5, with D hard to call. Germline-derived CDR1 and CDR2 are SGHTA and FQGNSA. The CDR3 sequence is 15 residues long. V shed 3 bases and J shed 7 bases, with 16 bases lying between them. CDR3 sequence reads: CASSFISGVWQPQHF. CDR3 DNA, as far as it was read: TGTGCCAGCAGCTTCATCTCCGGGGTGTGGCAGCCC.

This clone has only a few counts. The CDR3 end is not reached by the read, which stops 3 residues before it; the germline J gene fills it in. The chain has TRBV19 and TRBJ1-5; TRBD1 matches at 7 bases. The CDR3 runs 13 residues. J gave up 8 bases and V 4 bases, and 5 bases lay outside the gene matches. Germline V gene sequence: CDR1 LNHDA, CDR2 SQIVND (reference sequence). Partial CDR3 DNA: TGTGCCAGTAGTACGGACAGGCCAGAGCCC. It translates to CASSTDRPEP. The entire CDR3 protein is CASSTDRPEPQHF.

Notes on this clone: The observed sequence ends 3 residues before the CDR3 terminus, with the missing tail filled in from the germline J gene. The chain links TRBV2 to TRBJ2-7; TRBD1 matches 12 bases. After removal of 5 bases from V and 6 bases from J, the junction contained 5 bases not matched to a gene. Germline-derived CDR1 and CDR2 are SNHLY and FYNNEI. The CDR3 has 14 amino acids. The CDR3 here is CASSTGTGGVEQYF. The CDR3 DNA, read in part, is TGTGCCAGCAGTACCGGGACAGGGGGCGTCGAG.

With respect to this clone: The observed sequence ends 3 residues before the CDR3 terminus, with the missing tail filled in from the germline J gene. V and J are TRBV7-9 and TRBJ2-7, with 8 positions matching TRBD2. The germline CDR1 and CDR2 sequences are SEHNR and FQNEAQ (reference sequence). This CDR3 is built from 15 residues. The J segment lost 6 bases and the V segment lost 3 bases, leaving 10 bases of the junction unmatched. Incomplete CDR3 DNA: TGTGCCAGCAGCTTGGAAGCGGGAGTTCTCTTCGAG. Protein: CASSLEAGVLFE. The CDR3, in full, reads CASSLEAGVLFEQYF.

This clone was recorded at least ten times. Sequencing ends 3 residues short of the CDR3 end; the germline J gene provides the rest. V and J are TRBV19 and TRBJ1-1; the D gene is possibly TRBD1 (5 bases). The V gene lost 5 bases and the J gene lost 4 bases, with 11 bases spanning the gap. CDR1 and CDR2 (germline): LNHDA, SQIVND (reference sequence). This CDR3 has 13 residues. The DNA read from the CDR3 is TGTGCCAGTAGTGCAACTGGGGCCACTGAA. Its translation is CASSATGATE. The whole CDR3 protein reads CASSATGATEAFF.

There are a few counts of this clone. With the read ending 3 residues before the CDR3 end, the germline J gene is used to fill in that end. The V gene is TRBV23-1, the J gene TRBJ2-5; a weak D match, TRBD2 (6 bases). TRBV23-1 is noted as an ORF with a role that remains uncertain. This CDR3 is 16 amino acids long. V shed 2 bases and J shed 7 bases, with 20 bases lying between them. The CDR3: CASSQITGTLLGTQYF. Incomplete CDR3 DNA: TGCGCCAGCAGTCAAATCACTGGGACTCTCCTGGGGACC.

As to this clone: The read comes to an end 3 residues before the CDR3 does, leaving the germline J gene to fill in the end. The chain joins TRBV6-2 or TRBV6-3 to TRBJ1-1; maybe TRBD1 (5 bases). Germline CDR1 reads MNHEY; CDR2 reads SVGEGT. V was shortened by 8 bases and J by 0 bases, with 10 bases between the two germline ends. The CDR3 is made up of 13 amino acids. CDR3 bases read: TGTGCCAGCCAGGACATTTTGAACACTGAA. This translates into CASQDILNTE. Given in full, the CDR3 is CASQDILNTEAFF.

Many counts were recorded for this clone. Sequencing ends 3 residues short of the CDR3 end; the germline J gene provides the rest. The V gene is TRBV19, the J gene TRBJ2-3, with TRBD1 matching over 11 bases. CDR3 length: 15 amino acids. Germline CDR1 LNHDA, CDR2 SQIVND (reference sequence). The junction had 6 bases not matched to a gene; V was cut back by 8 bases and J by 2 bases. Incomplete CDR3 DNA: TGTGCCAGTGGGGAGGACAGGGGGCCCACAGATACG. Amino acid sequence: CASGEDRGPTDT. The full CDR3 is CASGEDRGPTDTQYF.

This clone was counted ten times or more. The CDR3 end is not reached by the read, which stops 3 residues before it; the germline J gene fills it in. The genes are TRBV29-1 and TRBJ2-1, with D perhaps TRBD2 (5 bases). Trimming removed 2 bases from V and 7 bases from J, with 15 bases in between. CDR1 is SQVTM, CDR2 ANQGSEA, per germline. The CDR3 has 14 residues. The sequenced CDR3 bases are TGCAGCGTTGAAAGAGGACCAACGGGGAATGAG. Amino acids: CSVERGPTGNE. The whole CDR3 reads CSVERGPTGNEQFF.

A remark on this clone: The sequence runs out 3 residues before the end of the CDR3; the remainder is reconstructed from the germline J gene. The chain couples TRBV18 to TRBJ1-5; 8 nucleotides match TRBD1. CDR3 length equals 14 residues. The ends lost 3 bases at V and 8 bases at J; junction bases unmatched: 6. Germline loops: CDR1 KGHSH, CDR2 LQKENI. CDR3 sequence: CASSPTGDVEPQHF. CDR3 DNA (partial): TGTGCCAGCTCACCGACAGGGGACGTGGAGCCC. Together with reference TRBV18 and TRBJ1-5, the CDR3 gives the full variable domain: NAGVMQNPRHLVRRRGQEARLRCSPMKGHSHVYWYRQLPEEGLKFMVYLQKENIIDESGMPKERFSAEFPKEGPSILRIQQVVRGDSAAYFCASSPTGDVEPQHFGDGTRLSIL.

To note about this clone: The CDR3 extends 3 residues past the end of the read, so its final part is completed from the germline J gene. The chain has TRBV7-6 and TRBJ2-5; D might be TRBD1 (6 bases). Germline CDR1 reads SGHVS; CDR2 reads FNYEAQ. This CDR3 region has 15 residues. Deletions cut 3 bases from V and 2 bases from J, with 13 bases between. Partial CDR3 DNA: TGTGCCAGCAGCTTTATGGGGGCCCCACAAGAGACC. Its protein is CASSFMGAPQET. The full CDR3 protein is CASSFMGAPQETQYF.

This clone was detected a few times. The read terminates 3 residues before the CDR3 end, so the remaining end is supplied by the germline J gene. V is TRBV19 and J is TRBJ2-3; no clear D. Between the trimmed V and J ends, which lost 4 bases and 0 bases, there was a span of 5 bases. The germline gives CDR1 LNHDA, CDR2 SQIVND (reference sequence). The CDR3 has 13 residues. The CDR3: CASSTTSTDTQYF. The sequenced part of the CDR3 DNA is TGTGCCAGTAGTACAACTAGCACAGATACG.